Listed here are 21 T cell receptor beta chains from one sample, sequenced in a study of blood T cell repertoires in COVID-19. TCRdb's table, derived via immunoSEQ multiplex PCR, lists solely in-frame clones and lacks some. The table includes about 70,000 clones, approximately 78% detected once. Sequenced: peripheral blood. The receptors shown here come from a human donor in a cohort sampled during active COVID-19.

This chain's CDR3 is CASSIGGGDQPQHF. The CDR3 nucleotides are TGTGCCAGTAGTATAGGCGGGGGGGATCAGCCCCAGCATTTT. This chain links TRBV19 with TRBJ1-5; D perhaps matches TRBD1 (5 bases). The CDR3 covers 14 residues. In germline, CDR1 is LNHDA, CDR2 SQIVND (reference sequence). Trimming left V 1 base short and J 5 bases short, with 9 bases between.

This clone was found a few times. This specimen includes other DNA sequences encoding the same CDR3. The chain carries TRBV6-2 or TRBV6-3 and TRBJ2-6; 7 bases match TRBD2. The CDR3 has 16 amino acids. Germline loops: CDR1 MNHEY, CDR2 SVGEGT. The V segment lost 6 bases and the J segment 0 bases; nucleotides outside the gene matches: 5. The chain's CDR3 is CASSSGTTSGANVLTF. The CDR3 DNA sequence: TGTGCCAGCAGCTCCGGGACTACCTCTGGGGCCAACGTCCTGACTTTC.

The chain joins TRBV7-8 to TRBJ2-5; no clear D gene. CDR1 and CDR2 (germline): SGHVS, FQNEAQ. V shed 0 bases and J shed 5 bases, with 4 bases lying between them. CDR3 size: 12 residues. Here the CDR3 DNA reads TGTGCCAGCAGCTTAGCTTCGGAGACCCAGTACTTC. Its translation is CASSLASETQYF.

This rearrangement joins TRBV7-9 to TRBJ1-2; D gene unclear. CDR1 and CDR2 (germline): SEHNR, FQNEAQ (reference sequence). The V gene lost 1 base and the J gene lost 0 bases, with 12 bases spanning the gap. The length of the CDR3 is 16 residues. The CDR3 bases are TGTGCCAGCAGCTTAGAGGGTCGGGGTTCTAACTATGGCTACACCTTC. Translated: CASSLEGRGSNYGYTF.

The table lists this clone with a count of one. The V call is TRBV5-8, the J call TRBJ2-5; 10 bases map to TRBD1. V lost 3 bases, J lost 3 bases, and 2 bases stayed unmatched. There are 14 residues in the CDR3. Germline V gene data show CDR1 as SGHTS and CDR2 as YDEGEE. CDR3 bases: TGTGCCAGCAGCTGGGGACAGGGGAAAGAGACCCAGTACTTC. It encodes CASSWGQGKETQYF.

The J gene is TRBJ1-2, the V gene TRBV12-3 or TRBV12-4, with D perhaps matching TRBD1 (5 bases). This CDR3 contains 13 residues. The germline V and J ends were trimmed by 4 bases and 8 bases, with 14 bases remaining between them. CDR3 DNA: TGTGCCAGCAGTTCCGGGACTAACGGCGGCTACACCTTC. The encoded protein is CASSSGTNGGYTF.

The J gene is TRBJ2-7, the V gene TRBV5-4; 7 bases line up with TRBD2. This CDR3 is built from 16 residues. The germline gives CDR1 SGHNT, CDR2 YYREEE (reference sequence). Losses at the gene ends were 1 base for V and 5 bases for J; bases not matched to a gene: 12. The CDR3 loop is CASSLKVAGDWDEQYF. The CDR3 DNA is TGTGCCAGCAGCTTGAAGGTTGCGGGGGACTGGGACGAGCAGTACTTC. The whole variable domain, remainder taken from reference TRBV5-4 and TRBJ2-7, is ETGVTQSPTHLIKTRGQQVTLRCSSQSGHNTVSWYQQALGQGPQFIFQYYREEENGRGNFPPRFSGLQFPNYSSELNVNALELDDSALYLCASSLKVAGDWDEQYFGPGTRLTVT.

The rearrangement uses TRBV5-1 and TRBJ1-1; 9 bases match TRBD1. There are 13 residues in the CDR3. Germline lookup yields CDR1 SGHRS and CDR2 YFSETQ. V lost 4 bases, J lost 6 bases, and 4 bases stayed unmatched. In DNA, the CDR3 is TGCGCCAGCAGCACGGGACAGGGCCCTGAAGCTTTCTTT. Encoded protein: CASSTGQGPEAFF. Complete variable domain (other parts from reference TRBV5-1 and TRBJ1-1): KAGVTQTPRYLIKTRGQQVTLSCSPISGHRSVSWYQQTPGQGLQFLFEYFSETQRNKGNFPGRFSGRQFSNSRSEMNVSTLELGDSALYLCASSTGQGPEAFFGQGTRLTVV.

The CDR3 nucleotides are TGTGCCAGTAGTGGGTCCGGGACAGGCGCTCAGCCCCAGCATTTT. It is translated as CASSGSGTGAQPQHF. This chain links TRBV19 with TRBJ1-5; TRBD1 aligns across 8 bases. CDR1 and CDR2 (germline): LNHDA, SQIVND (reference sequence). The junction had 9 bases not matched to a gene; V was cut back by 5 bases and J by 6 bases. This CDR3 region has 15 residues.

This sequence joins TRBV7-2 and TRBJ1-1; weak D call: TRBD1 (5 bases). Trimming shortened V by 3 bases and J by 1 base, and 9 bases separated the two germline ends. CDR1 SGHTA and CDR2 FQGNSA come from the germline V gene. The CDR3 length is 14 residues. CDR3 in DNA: TGTGCCAGCAGCTTTGGACATGCGAACACTGAAGCTTTCTTT. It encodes CASSFGHANTEAFF. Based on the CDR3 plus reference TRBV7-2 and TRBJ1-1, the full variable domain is GAGVSQSPSNKVTEKGKDVELRCDPISGHTALYWYRQSLGQGLEFLIYFQGNSAPDKSGLPSDRFSAERTGGSVSTLTIQRTQQEDSAVYLCASSFGHANTEAFFGQGTRLTVV.

DNA of the CDR3: TGTGCCAGCTCGAAAGGACAGGGTGGCACTGAAGCTTTCTTT. Residues: CASSKGQGGTEAFF. The chain has TRBV6-5 and TRBJ1-1, with TRBD1 identical over 8 bases. The CDR3 spans 14 residues. CDR1 is MNHEY and CDR2 is SVGAGI in the germline V gene. J gave up 4 bases and V 8 bases, and 9 bases lay outside the gene matches.

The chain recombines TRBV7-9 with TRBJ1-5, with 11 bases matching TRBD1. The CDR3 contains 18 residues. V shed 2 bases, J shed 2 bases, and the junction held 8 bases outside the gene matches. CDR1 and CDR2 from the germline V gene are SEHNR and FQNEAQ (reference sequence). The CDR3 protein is CASSLRTGGAGCNQPQHF. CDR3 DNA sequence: TGTGCCAGCAGCTTACGGACAGGGGGCGCGGGTTGCAATCAGCCCCAGCATTTT.

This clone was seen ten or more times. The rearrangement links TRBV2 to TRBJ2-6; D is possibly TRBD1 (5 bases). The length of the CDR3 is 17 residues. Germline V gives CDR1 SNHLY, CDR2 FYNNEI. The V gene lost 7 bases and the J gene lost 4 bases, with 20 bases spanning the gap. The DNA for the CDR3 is TGTGCCAGCACCAGGACATATTCGCTCTCCGGGGCCAACGTCCTGACTTTC. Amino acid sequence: CASTRTYSLSGANVLTF.

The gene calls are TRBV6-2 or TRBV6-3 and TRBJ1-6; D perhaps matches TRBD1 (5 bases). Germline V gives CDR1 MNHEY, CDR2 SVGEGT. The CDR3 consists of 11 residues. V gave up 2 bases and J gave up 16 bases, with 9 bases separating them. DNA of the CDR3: TGTGCCAGCAGTTACCGGGCAGGGCTCCACTTT. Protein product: CASSYRAGLHF.

The CDR3 loop is CASSSGTSGSLPKTTGELFF. CDR3 nucleotide sequence: TGTGCCAGCAGCTCGGGGACTAGCGGGAGTCTCCCGAAAACCACCGGGGAGCTGTTTTTT. The chain uses TRBV5-4 and TRBJ2-2, with 14 bases that match TRBD2. CDR3 size: 20 residues. With V trimmed by 3 bases and J by 4 bases, 14 bases remained unmatched. Germline V gene sequence: CDR1 SGHNT, CDR2 YYREEE (reference sequence).

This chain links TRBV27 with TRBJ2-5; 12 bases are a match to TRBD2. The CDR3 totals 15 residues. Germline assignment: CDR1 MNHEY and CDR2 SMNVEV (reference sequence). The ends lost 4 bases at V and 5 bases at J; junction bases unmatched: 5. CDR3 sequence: CASSSSGRAKETQYF. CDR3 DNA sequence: TGTGCCAGCAGTTCTAGCGGGAGGGCCAAGGAGACCCAGTACTTC.

The CDR3 sequence: CASSLDSTGEQYF. The CDR3 region has the DNA TGTGCCAGCAGCCTGGACAGCACAGGGGAGCAGTACTTC. J is TRBJ2-7 and V is TRBV4-2, with a weak D call TRBD1 (6 bases). V was pared by 4 bases and J by 7 bases, with 14 bases between. The germline CDR1 and CDR2 sequences are LGHNA and YNFKEQ. The CDR3 extends over 13 amino acids.

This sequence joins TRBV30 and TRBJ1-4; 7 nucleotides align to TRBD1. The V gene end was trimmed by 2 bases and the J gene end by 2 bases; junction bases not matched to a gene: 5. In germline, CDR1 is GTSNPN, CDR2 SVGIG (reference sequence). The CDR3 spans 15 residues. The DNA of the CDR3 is TGTGCCTGGAGTACCTCGACAGGGACTAATGAAAAACTGTTTTTT. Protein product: CAWSTSTGTNEKLFF.

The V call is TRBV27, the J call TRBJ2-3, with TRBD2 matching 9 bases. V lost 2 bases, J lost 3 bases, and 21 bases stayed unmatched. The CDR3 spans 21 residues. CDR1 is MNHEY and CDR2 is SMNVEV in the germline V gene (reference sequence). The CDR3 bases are TGTGCCAGCAGTTTAGTCCGCGGGGGCGCGGGAGGGTGGGTTAAGACAGATACGCAGTATTTT. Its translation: CASSLVRGGAGGWVKTDTQYF.

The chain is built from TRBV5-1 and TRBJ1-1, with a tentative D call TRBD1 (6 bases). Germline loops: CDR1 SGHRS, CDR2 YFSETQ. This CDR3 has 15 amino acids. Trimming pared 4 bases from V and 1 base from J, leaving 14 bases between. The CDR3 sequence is CASSPAGTTNTEAFF. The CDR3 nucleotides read TGCGCCAGCAGCCCAGCCGGGACAACGAACACTGAAGCTTTCTTT.

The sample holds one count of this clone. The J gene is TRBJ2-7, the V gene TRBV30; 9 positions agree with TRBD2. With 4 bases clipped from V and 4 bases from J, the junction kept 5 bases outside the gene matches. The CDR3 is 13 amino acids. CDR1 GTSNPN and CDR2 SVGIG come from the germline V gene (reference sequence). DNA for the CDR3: TGTGCCTGGATGGGGACTAGCTCTTACGAGCAGTACTTC. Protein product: CAWMGTSSYEQYF. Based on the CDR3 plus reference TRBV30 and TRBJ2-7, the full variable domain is SQTIHQWPATLVQPVGSPLSLECTVEGTSNPNLYWYRQAAGRGLQLLFYSVGIGQISSEVPQNLSASRPQDRQFILSSKKLLLSDSGFYLCAWMGTSSYEQYFGPGTRLTVT.